In this sample, the clone carrying this TCR beta chain turned up once. The data derive from a study of shared clonotypes between healthy human individuals. At a deep level, the assay was run. Each replicate PCR on the sorted subsets used 200 ng DNA (around 30,000 T cell genomes). Sequencing used immunoSEQ multiplex PCR; TCRdb keeps in-frame clones, though not all of them. In the table there are about a million clones, 60% to 85% of which are singletons. The donor cohort consisted entirely of Caucasian adults residing in Nashville, Tennessee. CD4+ cell separation produced CD45RA+ naive and CD45RA-negative memory subsets. Sequenced: memory CD4+ T cells from PBMCs. The subset denotes: CD45RA-negative fraction. The clonotype was recovered from a man younger than 35 in good health. Some clones in this sample may be carry-over from other donors' samples.

CDR3 loop: CASTQGWATQYF. For the CDR3, the DNA is TGTGCCAGCACACAGGGATGGGCGACCCAGTACTTC. This chain links TRBV7-2 with TRBJ2-5, with D possibly being TRBD1 (6 bases). The V gene's germline CDR1 is SGHTA and CDR2 FQGNSA. CDR3 size: 12 residues. Between the trimmed V and J ends, which lost 7 bases and 7 bases, there was a span of 13 bases.